The clone carrying this T cell receptor (beta chain) was seen only once. What it binds is not known. Between the trimmed V and J ends, which lost 0 bases and 2 bases, there was a span of 14 bases. This CDR3 is built from 17 residues. Germline V CDR1 and CDR2: MGHRA, YSYEKL. Libraries of TCR beta were made from roughly 1.8 micrograms of genomic DNA that came from cryopreserved PBMCs. These data come from a study of cytotoxic CD8 clonotypes in ibrutinib-treated CLL. Turning to the study itself: IGHV unmutated around 17; relapsed/refractory approximately 10; treatment-naive about 14.

Study-level points and caveats: Having risen at ibrutinib response, clonality had fallen back toward baseline by progression. Age-matched healthy donor levels were exceeded by baseline clonality, which tracked circulating CD8+ T-cell counts.

Here immunoSEQ multiplex PCR was the method, and the copy in TCRdb shows in-frame clones only, minus some. The table lists some 200,000 clones, more than 70% of them singletons, with over 9.5% in the top ten. This specimen consisted of PBMCs, obtained after 12 months of ibrutinib treatment. This receptor was identified in a human donor with chronic lymphocytic leukemia. This chain uses TRBV4-1 with TRBJ1-5; no definite D call. Here the CDR3 DNA reads TGCGCCAGCAGCCAAGATCGACTCCGTCAGGGCAATCAGCCCCAGCATTTT. Translation gives CASSQDRLRQGNQPQHF.